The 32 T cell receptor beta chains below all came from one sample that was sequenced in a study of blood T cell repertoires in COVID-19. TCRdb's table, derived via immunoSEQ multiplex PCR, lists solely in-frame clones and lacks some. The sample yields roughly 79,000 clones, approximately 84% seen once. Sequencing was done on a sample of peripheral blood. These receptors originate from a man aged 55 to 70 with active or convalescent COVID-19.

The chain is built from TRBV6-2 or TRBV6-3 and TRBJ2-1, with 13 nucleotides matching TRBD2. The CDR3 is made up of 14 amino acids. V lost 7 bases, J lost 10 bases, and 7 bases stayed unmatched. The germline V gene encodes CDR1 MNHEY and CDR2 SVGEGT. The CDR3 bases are TGTGCCAGCAACCCGGGACTAGCGGGATCGGAGCAGTTCTTC. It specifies CASNPGLAGSEQFF.

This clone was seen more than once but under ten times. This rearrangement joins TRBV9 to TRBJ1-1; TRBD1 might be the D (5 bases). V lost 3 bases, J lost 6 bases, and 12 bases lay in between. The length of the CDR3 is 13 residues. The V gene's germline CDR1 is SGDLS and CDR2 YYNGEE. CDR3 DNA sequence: TGTGCCAGCAGCGCAACAGGTCGGGCTGAAGCTTTCTTT. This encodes CASSATGRAEAFF.

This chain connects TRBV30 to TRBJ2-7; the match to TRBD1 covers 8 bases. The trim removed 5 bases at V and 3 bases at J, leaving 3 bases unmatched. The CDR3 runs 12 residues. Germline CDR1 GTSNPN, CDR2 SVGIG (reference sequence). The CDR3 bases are TGTGCCTGGGGACAGGGTTTCTACGAGCAGTACTTC. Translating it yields CAWGQGFYEQYF.

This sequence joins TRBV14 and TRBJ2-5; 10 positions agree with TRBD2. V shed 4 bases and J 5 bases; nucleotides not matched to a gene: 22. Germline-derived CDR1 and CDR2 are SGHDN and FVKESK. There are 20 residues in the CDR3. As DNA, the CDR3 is TGTGCCAGCAGCCTACGGCTAGCGGGGGCTTTTCCCCTAACTCGGGAGACCCAGTACTTC. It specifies CASSLRLAGAFPLTRETQYF.

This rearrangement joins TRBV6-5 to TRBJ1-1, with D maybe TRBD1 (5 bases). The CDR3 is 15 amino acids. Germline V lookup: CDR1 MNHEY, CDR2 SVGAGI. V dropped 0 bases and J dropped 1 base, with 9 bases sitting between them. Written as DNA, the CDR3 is TGTGCCAGCAGTTACTCTACCCAGGGGAACACTGAAGCTTTCTTT. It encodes CASSYSTQGNTEAFF.

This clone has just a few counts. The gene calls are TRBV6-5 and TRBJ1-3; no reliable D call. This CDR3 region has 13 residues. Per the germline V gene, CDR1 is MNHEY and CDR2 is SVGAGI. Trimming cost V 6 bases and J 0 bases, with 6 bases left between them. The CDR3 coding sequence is TGTGCCAGCAGATTCTCCTCTGGAAACACCATATATTTT. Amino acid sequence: CASRFSSGNTIYF.

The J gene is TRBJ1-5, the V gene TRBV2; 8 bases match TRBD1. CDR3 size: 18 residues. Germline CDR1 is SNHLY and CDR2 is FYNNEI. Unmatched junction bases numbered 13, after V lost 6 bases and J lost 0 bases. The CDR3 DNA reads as TGTGCCAGCAGAGCCGACAGGGGCCACACCAATAGCAATCAGCCCCAGCATTTT. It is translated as CASRADRGHTNSNQPQHF.

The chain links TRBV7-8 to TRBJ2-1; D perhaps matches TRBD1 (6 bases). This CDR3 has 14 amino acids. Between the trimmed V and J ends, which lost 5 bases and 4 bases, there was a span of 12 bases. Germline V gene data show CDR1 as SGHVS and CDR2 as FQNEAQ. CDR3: CASSPDRSYNEQFF. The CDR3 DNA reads TGTGCCAGCAGCCCTGACAGGAGTTACAATGAGCAGTTCTTC.

As DNA, the CDR3 is TGTGCCAGCAGCTTGGTCTCCAATTCACCCCTCCACTTT. Translation gives CASSLVSNSPLHF. This chain connects TRBV5-5 to TRBJ1-6; D is unresolved. CDR3 length equals 13 residues. V dropped 0 bases and J dropped 7 bases, with 5 bases sitting between them. The germline V gene encodes CDR1 SGHKS and CDR2 YYEKEE (reference sequence).

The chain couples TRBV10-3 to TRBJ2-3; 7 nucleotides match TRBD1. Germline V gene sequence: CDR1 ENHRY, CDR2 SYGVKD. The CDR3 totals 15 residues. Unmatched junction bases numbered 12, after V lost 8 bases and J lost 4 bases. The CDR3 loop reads CAIGLRQGVSDTQYF. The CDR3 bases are TGTGCCATCGGTCTGAGACAGGGTGTGTCAGATACGCAGTATTTT.

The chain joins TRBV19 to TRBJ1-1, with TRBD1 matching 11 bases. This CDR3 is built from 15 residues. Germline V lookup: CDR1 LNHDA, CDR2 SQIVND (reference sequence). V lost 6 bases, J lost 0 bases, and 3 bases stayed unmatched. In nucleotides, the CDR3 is TGTGCCAGTAGCCCGGGACAGGGGGTGAACACTGAAGCTTTCTTT. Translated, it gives CASSPGQGVNTEAFF.

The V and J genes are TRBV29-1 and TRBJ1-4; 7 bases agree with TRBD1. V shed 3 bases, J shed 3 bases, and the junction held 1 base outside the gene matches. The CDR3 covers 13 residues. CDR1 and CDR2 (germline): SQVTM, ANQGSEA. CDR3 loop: CSVEGQSNEKLFF. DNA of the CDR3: TGCAGCGTTGAGGGACAGTCTAATGAAAAACTGTTTTTT.

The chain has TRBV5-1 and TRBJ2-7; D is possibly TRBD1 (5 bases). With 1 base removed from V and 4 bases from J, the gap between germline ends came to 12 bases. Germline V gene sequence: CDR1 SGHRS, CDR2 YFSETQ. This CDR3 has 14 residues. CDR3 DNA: TGCGCCAGCAGCTTGTACCAGGGATTGTACGAGCAGTACTTC. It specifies CASSLYQGLYEQYF.

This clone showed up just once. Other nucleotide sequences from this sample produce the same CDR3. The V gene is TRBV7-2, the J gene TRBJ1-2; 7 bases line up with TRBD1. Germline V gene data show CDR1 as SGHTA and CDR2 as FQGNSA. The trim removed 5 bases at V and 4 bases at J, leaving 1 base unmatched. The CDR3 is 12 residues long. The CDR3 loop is CASSRDSYGYTF. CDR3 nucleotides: TGTGCCAGCAGCCGGGACAGCTATGGCTACACCTTC.

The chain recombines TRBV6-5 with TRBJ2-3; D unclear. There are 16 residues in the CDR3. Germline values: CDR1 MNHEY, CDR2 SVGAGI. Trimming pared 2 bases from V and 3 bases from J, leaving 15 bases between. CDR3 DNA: TGTGCCAGCAGTTACCGTCCCCCGAAAGAGACAGATACGCAGTATTTT. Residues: CASSYRPPKETDTQYF.

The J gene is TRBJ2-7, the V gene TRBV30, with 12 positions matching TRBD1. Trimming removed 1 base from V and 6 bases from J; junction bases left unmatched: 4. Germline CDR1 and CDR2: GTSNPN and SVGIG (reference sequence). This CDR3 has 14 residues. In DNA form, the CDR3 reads TGTGCCTGGAGTGCCGGGACAGGGGGCGGCGAGCAGTACTTC. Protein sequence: CAWSAGTGGGEQYF.

In DNA, the CDR3 is TGTGCCAGCAGTGAGAACGGACACTATAATTCACCCCTCCACTTT. Protein sequence: CASSENGHYNSPLHF. The chain joins TRBV6-4 to TRBJ1-6; D might be TRBD1 (5 bases). Deletions cut 3 bases from V and 3 bases from J, with 9 bases between. Germline-derived CDR1 and CDR2 are MRHNA and SNTAGT. This CDR3 comprises 15 residues.

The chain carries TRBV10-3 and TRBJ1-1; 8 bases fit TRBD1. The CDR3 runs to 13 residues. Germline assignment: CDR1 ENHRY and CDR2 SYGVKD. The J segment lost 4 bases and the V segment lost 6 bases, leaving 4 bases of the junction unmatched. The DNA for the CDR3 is TGTGCCATCAGGGACAGGGTAGTCACTGAAGCTTTCTTT. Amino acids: CAIRDRVVTEAFF.

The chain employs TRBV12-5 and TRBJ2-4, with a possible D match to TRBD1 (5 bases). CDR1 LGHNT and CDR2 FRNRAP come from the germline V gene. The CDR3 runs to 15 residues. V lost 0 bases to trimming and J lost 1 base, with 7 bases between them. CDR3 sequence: CASGLVPGAKNIQYF. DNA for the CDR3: TGTGCTAGTGGTTTGGTACCAGGGGCCAAAAACATTCAGTACTTC.

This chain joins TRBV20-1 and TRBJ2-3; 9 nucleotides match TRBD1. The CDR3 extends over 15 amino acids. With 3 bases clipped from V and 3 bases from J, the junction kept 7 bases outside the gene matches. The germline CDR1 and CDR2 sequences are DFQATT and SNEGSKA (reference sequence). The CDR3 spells CSASPGQGRTDTQYF. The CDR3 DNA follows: TGCAGTGCTAGTCCCGGACAGGGGAGGACAGATACGCAGTATTTT.

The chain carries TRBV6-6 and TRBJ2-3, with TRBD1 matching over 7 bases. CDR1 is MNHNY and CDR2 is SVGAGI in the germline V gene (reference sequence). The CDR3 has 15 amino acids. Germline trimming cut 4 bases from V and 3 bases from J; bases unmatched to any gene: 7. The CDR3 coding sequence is TGTGCCAGCAGTTCGACAGGGATAAGTACAGATACGCAGTATTTT. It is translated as CASSSTGISTDTQYF.

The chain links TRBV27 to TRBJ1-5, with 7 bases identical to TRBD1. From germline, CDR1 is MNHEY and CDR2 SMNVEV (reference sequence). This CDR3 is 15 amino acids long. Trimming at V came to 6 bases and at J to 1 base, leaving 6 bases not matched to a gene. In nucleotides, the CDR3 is TGTGCCAGCAGCAAACAGGGGCCCAGCAATCAGCCCCAGCATTTT. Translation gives CASSKQGPSNQPQHF.

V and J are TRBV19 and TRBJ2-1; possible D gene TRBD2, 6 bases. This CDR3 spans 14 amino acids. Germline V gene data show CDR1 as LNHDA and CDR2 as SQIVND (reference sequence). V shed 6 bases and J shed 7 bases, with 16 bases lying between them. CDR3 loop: CASRVLAPLNEQFF. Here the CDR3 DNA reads TGTGCCAGTAGGGTGCTAGCGCCCCTTAATGAGCAGTTCTTC.

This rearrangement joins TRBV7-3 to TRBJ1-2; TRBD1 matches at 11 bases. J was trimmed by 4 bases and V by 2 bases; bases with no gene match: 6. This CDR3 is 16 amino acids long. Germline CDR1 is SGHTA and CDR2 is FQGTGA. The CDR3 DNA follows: TGTGCCAGCAGCTTACGGGGACAGGGGGGAACCTATGGCTACACCTTC. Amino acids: CASSLRGQGGTYGYTF.

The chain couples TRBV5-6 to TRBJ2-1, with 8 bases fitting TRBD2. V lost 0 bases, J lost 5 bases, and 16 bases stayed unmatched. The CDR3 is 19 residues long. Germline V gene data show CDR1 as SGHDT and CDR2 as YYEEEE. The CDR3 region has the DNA TGTGCCAGCAGCTTGGGGGCCCTTACCACCGGGGGGGCTAACAATGAGCAGTTCTTC. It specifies CASSLGALTTGGANNEQFF. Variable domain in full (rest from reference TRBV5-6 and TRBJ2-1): DAGVTQSPTHLIKTRGQQVTLRCSPKSGHDTVSWYQQALGQGPQFIFQYYEEEERQRGNFPDRFSGHQFPNYSSELNVNALLLGDSALYLCASSLGALTTGGANNEQFFGPGTRLTVL.

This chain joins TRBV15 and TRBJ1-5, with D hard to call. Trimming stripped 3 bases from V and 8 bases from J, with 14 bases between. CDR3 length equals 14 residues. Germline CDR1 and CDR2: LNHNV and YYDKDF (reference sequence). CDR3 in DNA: TGTGCCACCAGCAGTCGACTGAAAGAAGAGCCCCAGCATTTT. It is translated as CATSSRLKEEPQHF. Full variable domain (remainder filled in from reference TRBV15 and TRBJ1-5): DAMVIQNPRYQVTQFGKPVTLSCSQTLNHNVMYWYQQKSSQAPKLLFHYYDKDFNNEADTPDNFQSRRPNTSFCFLDIRSPGLGDTAMYLCATSSRLKEEPQHFGDGTRLSIL.

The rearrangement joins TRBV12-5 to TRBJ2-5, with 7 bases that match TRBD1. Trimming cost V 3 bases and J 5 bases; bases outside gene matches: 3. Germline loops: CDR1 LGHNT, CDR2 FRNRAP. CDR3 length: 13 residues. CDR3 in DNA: TGTGCTAGTGGTTTCGGACAGGTGGAGACCCAGTACTTC. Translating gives CASGFGQVETQYF.

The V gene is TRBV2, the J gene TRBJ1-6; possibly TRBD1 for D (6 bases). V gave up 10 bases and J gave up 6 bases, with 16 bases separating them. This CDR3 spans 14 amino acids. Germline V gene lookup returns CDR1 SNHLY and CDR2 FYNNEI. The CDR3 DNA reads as TGTGCCACACGAACGGACAGCGTTAATTCACCCCTCCACTTT. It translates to CATRTDSVNSPLHF.

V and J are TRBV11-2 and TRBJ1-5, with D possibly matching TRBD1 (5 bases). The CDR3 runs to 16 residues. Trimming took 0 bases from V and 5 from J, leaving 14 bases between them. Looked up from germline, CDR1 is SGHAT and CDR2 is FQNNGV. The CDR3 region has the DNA TGTGCCAGCAGCTTAGATTCGGGGCGGGGAGATCAGCCCCAGCATTTT. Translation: CASSLDSGRGDQPQHF.

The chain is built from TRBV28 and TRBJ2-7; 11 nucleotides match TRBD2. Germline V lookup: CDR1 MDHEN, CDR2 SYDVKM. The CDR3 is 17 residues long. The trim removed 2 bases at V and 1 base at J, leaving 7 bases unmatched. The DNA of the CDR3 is TGTGCCAGCAGTTTAGCTAGCGGGGGGACCCGTTCCTACGAGCAGTACTTC. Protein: CASSLASGGTRSYEQYF.

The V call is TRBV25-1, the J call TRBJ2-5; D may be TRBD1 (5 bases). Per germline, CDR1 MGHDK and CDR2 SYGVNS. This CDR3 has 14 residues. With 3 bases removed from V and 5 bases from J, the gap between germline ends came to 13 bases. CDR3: CASSEPLRGETQYF. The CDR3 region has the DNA TGTGCCAGCAGTGAGCCCCTAAGGGGCGAGACCCAGTACTTC.

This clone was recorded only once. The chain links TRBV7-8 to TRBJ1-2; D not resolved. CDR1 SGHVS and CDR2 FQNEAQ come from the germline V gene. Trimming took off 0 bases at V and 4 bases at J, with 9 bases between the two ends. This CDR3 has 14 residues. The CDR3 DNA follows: TGTGCCAGCAGCTTAGCCGACACCAGCTATGGCTACACCTTC. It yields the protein CASSLADTSYGYTF.